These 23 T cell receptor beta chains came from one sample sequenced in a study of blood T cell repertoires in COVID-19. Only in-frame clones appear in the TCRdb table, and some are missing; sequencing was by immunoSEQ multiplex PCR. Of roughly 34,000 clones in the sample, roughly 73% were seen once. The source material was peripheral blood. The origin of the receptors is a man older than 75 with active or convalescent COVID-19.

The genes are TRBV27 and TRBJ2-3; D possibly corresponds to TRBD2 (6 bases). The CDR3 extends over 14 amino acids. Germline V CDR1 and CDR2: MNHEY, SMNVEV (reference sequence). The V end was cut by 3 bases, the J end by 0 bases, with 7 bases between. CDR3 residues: CASSLAGSTDTQYF. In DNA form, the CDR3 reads TGTGCCAGCAGTTTGGCGGGAAGCACAGATACGCAGTATTTT.

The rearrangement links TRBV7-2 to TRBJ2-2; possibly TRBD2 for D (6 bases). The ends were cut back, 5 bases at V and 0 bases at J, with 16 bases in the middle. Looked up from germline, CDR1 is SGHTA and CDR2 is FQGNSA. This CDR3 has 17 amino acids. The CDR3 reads CASSPRPGLANTGELFF. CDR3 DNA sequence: TGTGCCAGCAGCCCCCGCCCGGGACTGGCGAACACCGGGGAGCTGTTTTTT.

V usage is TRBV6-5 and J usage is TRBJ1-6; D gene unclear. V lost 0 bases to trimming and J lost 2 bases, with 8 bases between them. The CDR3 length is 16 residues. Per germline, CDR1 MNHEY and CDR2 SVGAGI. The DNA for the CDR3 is TGTGCCAGCAGTTACTCGTCAGGTCCCTATAATTCACCCCTCCACTTT. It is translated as CASSYSSGPYNSPLHF.

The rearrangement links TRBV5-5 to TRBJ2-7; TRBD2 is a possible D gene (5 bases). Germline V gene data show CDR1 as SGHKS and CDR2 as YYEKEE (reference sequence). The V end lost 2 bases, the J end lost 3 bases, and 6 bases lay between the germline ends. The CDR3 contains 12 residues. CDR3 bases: TGTGCCAGCAGCTTCGGGGTCTACGAGCAGTACTTC. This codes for CASSFGVYEQYF.

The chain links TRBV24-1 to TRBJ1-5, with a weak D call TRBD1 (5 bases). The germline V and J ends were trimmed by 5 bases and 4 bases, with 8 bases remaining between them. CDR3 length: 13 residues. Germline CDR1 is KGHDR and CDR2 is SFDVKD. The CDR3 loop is CATSGQLNQPQHF. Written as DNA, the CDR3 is TGTGCCACCAGTGGACAGTTGAATCAGCCCCAGCATTTT.

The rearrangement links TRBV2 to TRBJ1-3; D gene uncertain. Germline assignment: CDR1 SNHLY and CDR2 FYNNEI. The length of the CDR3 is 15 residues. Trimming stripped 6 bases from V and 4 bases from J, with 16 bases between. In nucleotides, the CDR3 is TGTGCCAGCAGCCTCACAGTTTTATCCGGAAACACCATATATTTT. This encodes CASSLTVLSGNTIYF.

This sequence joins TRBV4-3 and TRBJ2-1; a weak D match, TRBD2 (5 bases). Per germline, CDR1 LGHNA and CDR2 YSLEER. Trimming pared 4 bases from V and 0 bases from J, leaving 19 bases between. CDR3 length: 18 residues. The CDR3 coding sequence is TGCGCCAGCAGCCCCAACTCAATAGCGAGTTCCTCCTACAATGAGCAGTTCTTC. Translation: CASSPNSIASSSYNEQFF.

The CDR3 loop reads CASRPPGQKDSPLHF. The CDR3 DNA sequence: TGTGCCAGCAGGCCCCCGGGACAAAAGGACTCACCCCTCCACTTT. The chain recombines TRBV6-5 with TRBJ1-6, with D maybe TRBD1 (6 bases). Trimming cost V 6 bases and J 10 bases, with 19 bases left between them. Germline V CDR1 and CDR2: MNHEY, SVGAGI. The CDR3 is made up of 15 amino acids.

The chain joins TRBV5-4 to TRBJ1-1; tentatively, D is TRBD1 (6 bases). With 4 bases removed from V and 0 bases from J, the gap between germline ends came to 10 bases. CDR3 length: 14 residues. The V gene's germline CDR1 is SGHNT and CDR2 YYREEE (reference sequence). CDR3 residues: CASSVQGMNTEAFF. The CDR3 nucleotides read TGTGCCAGCAGCGTACAGGGTATGAACACTGAAGCTTTCTTT.

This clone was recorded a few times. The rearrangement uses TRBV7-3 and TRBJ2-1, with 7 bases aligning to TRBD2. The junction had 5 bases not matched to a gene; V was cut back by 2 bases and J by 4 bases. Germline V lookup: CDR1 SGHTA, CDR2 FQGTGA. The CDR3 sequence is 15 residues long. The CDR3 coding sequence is TGTGCCAGCAGCTTATCTACTAGCGAGTACAATGAGCAGTTCTTC. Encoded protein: CASSLSTSEYNEQFF.

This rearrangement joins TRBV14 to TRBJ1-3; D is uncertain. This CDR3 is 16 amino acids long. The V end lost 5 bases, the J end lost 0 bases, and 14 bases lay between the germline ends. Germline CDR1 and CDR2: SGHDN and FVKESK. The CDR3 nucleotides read TGTGCCAGCAGCGAACAGTCCTACTTCTCTGGAAACACCATATATTTT. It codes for CASSEQSYFSGNTIYF.

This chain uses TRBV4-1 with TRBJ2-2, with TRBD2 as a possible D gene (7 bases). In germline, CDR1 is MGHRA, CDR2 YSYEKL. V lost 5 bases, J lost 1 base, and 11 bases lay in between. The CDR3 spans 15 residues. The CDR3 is CASSAGGQNTGELFF. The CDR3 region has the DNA TGCGCCAGCAGCGCCGGGGGGCAGAACACCGGGGAGCTGTTTTTT.

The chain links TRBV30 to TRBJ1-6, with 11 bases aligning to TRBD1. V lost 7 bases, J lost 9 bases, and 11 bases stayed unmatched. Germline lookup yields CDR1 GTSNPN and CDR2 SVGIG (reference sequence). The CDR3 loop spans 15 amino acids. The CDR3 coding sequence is TGTGCCTACGAACCTGCCGGGACAGGGGGTTCACCCCTCCACTTT. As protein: CAYEPAGTGGSPLHF.

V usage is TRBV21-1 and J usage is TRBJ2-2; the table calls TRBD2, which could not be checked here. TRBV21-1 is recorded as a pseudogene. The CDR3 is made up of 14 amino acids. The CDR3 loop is CARPTSGRAGELFF. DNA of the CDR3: TGTGCCAGGCCAACTAGCGGGAGGGCCGGGGAGCTGTTTTTT.

In DNA, the CDR3 is TGTGCCAGCACAGGACAGGTCGAACAGCCCCAGCATTTT. This translates into CASTGQVEQPQHF. The chain combines TRBV6-5 with TRBJ1-5; 7 nucleotides align to TRBD1. The CDR3 is 13 residues long. CDR1 is MNHEY, CDR2 SVGAGI, per germline. Trimming removed 7 bases from V and 7 bases from J; junction bases left unmatched: 7.

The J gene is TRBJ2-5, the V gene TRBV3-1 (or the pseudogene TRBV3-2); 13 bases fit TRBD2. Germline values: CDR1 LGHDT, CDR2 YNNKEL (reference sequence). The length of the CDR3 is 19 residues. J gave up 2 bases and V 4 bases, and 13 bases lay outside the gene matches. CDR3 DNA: TGTGCCAGCAGCCGACGTGGACTAGCGGGAGTGAGCACACAAGAGACCCAGTACTTC. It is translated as CASSRRGLAGVSTQETQYF.

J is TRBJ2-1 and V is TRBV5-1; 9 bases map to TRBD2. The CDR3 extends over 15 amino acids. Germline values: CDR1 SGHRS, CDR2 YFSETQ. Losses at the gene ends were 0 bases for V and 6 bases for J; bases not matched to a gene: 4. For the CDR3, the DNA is TGCGCCAGCAGCTTGGCCTTAGCGGGAGTCAATGAGCAGTTCTTC. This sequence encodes CASSLALAGVNEQFF.

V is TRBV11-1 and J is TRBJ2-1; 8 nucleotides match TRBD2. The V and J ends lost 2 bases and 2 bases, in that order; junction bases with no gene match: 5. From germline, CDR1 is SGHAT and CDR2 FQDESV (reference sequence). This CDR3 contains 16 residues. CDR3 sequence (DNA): TGTGCCAGCAGCTTACAAGTAGCGGGGACCTACAATGAGCAGTTCTTC. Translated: CASSLQVAGTYNEQFF. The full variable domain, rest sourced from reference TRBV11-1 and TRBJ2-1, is EAEVAQSPRYKITEKSQAVAFWCDPISGHATLYWYRQILGQGPELLVQFQDESVVDDSQLPKDRFSAERLKGVDSTLKIQPAELGDSAMYLCASSLQVAGTYNEQFFGPGTRLTVL.

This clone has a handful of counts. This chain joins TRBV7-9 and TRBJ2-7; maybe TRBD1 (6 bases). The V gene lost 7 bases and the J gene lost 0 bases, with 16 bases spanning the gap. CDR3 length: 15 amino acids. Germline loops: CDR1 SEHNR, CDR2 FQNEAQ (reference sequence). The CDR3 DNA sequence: TGTGCCAGCACCTCAAGGACAGAAACCTCCTACGAGCAGTACTTC. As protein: CASTSRTETSYEQYF.

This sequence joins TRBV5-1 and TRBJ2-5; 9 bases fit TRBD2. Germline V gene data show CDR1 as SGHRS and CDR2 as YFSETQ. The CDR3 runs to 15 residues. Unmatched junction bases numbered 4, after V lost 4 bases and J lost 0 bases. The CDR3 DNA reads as TGCGCCAGCAGCGCTAGCGGGATGAACCAAGAGACCCAGTACTTC. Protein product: CASSASGMNQETQYF.

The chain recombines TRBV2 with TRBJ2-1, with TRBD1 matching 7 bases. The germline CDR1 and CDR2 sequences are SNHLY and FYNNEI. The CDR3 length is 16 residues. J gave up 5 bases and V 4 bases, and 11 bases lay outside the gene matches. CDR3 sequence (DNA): TGTGCCAGCAGTGTAGGAGACGGGACAGCCAACAATGAGCAGTTCTTC. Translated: CASSVGDGTANNEQFF.

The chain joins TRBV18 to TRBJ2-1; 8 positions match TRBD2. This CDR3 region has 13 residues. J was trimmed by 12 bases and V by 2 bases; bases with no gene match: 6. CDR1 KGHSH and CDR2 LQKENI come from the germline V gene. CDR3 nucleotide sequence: TGTGCCAGCTCACCAGCGGGAGGAGAGTTGCAGTTCTTC. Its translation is CASSPAGGELQFF.

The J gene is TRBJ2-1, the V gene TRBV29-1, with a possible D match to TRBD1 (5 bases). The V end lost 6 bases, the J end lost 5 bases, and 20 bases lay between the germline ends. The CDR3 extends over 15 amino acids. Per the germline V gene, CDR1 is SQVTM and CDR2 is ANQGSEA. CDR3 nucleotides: TGCAGCGTCCCCGGTGGGGCTAGTATCGACAATGAGCAGTTCTTC. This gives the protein CSVPGGASIDNEQFF.